These 10 T cell receptor beta chains were all obtained from the same sample, sequenced in a study of beta chain features in type 1 diabetes. The investigators reverse transcribed all of the isolated RNA, so they sequenced expressed TCRB transcripts. Method: immunoSEQ multiplex PCR; TCRdb's copy keeps in-frame clones and lacks some. The sample lists roughly 500,000 clones; about an eighth were seen once. The sample comprised naive CD4+ T cells from blood. All receptors come from a woman between 18 and 29 years old in good health.

This clone was observed a few times. The chain recombines TRBV5-1 with TRBJ2-7, with D tentatively TRBD2 (6 bases). The CDR3 extends over 14 amino acids. Germline-derived CDR1 and CDR2 are SGHRS and YFSETQ. V was pared by 0 bases and J by 3 bases, with 10 bases between. The DNA of the CDR3 is TGCGCCAGCAGCTTGGGCGGGAACGTCTACGAGCAGTACTTC. Amino acids: CASSLGGNVYEQYF.

This chain uses TRBV7-6 with TRBJ2-5, with a tentative D call TRBD2 (5 bases). V dropped 4 bases and J dropped 2 bases, with 14 bases sitting between them. This CDR3 region has 15 residues. Germline V lookup: CDR1 SGHVS, CDR2 FNYEAQ. The CDR3 loop is CASSSFAGTQETQYF. The CDR3 region has the DNA TGTGCCAGCAGCTCTTTCGCGGGTACACAAGAGACCCAGTACTTC.

This chain links TRBV12-5 with TRBJ2-7, with D perhaps TRBD1 (8 bases). V gave up 6 bases and J gave up 5 bases, with 17 bases separating them. The length of the CDR3 is 14 residues. CDR1 is LGHNT and CDR2 is FRNRAP in the germline V gene. CDR3 sequence (DNA): TGTGCTAGTGGCCTGGACAGGGAGGGGAACGAGCAGTACTTC. Its translation is CASGLDREGNEQYF.

The V gene is TRBV7-2, the J gene TRBJ1-6; D gene unclear. The CDR3 is 13 amino acids. Germline V gene lookup returns CDR1 SGHTA and CDR2 FQGNSA. Trimming took 5 bases from V and 10 from J, leaving 12 bases between them. CDR3 residues: CASSQDRESPLHF. In DNA form, the CDR3 reads TGTGCCAGCAGCCAGGACCGGGAGTCACCCCTCCACTTT.

The CDR3: CATQESGANVLTF. DNA of the CDR3: TGTGCCACTCAGGAGTCTGGGGCCAACGTCCTGACTTTC. The chain is built from TRBV4-2 and TRBJ2-6; the D is unclear. The CDR3 has 13 residues. The germline V gene encodes CDR1 LGHNA and CDR2 YNFKEQ. Between the trimmed V and J ends, which lost 10 bases and 1 base, there was a span of 8 bases.

The chain recombines TRBV30 with TRBJ2-3, with 7 bases matching TRBD2. J gave up 1 base and V 4 bases, and 8 bases lay outside the gene matches. The CDR3 covers 15 residues. Germline values: CDR1 GTSNPN, CDR2 SVGIG (reference sequence). CDR3 nucleotide sequence: TGTGCCTGGATTCGACTGGCGGGAGGCACAGATACGCAGTATTTT. As protein: CAWIRLAGGTDTQYF.

V and J are TRBV29-1 and TRBJ2-7; no definite D call. The CDR3 length is 14 residues. With 4 bases removed from V and 3 bases from J, the gap between germline ends came to 16 bases. Per germline, CDR1 SQVTM and CDR2 ANQGSEA. CDR3: CSVGRAEKYYEQYF. The CDR3 region has the DNA TGCAGCGTTGGCCGGGCAGAAAAGTACTACGAGCAGTACTTC.

The J gene is TRBJ1-5, the V gene TRBV2; the D is unclear. The V gene lost 4 bases and the J gene lost 3 bases, with 7 bases spanning the gap. Germline CDR1 and CDR2: SNHLY and FYNNEI. The CDR3 totals 13 residues. CDR3: CASSAGFNQPQHF. The CDR3 coding sequence is TGTGCCAGCAGTGCAGGATTCAATCAGCCCCAGCATTTT.

This clone has a handful of counts. The gene calls are TRBV12-5 and TRBJ2-1, with D perhaps matching TRBD1 (5 bases). V lost 7 bases to trimming and J lost 8 bases, with 18 bases between them. The CDR3 has 14 amino acids. CDR1 and CDR2 (germline): LGHNT, FRNRAP. The CDR3 sequence is CASARWQGRYEQFF. DNA of the CDR3: TGTGCTAGTGCCCGGTGGCAGGGAAGGTATGAGCAGTTCTTC.

There are a few counts of this clone. The genes are TRBV18 and TRBJ1-5; 9 bases line up with TRBD1. CDR1 KGHSH and CDR2 LQKENI come from the germline V gene. V gave up 3 bases and J gave up 5 bases; unmatched junction bases: 2. This CDR3 comprises 14 residues. The CDR3 protein is CASSPGQGHQPQHF. CDR3 nucleotides: TGTGCCAGCTCACCGGGACAGGGTCATCAGCCCCAGCATTTT.